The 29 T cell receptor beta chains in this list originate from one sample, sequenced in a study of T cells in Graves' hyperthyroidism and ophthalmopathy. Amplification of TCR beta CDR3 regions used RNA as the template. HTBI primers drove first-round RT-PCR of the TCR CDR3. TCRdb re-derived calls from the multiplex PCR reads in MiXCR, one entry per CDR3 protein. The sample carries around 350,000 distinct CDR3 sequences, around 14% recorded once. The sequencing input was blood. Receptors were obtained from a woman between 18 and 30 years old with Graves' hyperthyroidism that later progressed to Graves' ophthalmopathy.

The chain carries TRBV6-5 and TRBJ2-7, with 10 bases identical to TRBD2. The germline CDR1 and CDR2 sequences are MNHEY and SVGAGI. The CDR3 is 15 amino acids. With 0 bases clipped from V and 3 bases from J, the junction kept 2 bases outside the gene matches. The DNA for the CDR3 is TGTGCCAGCAGTTACTCGCCTAGCGGGGGCTACGAGCAGTACTTC. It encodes CASSYSPSGGYEQYF.

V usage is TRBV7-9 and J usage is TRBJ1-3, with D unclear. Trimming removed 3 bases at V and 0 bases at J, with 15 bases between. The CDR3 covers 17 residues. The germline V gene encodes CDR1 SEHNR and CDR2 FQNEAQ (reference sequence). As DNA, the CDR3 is TGTGCCAGCAGCTTTGCCGTGACGGCTTACTCTGGAAACACCATATATTTT. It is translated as CASSFAVTAYSGNTIYF.

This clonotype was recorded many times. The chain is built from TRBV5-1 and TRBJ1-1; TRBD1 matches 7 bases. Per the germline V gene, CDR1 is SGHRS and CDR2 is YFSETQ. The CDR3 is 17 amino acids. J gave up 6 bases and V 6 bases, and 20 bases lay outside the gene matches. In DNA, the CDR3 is TGCGCCAGCAAGTTAAGGGCCGCGAGACAGGGTATTGCTGAAGCTTTCTTT. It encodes CASKLRAARQGIAEAFF.

CDR3 nucleotides: TGTGCCAGTAAGAGGACAGGGGATTCTTACGAGCAGTACTTC. Protein sequence: CASKRTGDSYEQYF. V gene TRBV19 combines with J gene TRBJ2-7; TRBD1 matches 9 bases. The germline V gene has CDR1 LNHDA and CDR2 SQIVND (reference sequence). Losses at the gene ends were 7 bases for V and 4 bases for J; bases not matched to a gene: 8. The CDR3 loop spans 14 amino acids.

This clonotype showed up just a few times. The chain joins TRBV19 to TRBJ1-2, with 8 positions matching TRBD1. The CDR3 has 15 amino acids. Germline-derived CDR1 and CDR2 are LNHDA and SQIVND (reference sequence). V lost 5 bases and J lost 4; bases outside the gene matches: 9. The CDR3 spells CASSDQGASVYGYTF. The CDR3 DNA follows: TGTGCCAGTAGTGACCAGGGGGCGTCGGTCTATGGCTACACCTTC.

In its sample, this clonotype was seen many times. CDR3: CASRRGLEETQYF. The CDR3 DNA sequence: TGTGCCAGCAGACGAGGGCTGGAGGAGACCCAGTACTTC. The gene calls are TRBV7-9 and TRBJ2-5; tentative D call: TRBD2 (5 bases). Between the trimmed V and J ends, which lost 6 bases and 5 bases, there was a span of 13 bases. Germline CDR1 SEHNR, CDR2 FQNEAQ (reference sequence). This CDR3 has 13 residues.

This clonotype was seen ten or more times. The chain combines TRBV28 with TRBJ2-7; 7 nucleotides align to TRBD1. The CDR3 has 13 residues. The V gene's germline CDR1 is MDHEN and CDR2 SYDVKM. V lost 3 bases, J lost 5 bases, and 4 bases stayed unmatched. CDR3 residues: CASSLTGIDEQYF. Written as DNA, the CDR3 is TGTGCCAGCAGTTTGACAGGGATCGACGAGCAGTACTTC.

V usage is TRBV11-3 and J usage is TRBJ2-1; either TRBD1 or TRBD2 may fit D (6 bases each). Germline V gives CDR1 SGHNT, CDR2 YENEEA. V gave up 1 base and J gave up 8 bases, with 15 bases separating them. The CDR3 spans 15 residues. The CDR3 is CASSLGRGQVDEQFF. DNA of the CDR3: TGTGCCAGCAGCTTAGGCCGGGGGCAGGTTGATGAGCAGTTCTTC.

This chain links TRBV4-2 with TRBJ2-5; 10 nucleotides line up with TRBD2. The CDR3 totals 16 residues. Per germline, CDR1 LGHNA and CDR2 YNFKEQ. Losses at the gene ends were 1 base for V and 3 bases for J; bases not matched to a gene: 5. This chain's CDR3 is CASSQAAGGPEETQYF. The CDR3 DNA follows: TGTGCCAGCAGCCAAGCAGCGGGAGGGCCGGAAGAGACCCAGTACTTC.

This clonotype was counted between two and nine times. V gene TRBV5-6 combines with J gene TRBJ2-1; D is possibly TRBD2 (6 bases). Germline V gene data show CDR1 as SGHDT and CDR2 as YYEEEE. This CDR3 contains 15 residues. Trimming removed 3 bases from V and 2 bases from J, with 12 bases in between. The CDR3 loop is CASSSGGAPYNEQFF. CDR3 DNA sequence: TGTGCCAGCAGCTCCGGAGGGGCACCCTACAATGAGCAGTTCTTC.

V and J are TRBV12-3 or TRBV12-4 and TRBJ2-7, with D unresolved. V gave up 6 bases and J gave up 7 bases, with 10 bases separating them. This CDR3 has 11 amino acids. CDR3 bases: TGTGCCAGCAGCTCTCCCGGGGAGCAGTACTTC. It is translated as CASSSPGEQYF.

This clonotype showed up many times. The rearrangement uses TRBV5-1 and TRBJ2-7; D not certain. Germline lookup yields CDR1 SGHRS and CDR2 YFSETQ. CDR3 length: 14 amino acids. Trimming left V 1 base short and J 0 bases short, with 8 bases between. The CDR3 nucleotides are TGCGCCAGCAGCTTGTTTGTGGGCTCCTACGAGCAGTACTTC. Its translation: CASSLFVGSYEQYF.

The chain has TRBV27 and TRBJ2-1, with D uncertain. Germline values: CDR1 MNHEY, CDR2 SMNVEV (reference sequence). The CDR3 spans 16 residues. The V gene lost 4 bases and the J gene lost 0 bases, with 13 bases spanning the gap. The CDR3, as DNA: TGTGCCAGCAGTTCCCGATTCGCAAGCTCCTACAATGAGCAGTTCTTC. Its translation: CASSSRFASSYNEQFF.

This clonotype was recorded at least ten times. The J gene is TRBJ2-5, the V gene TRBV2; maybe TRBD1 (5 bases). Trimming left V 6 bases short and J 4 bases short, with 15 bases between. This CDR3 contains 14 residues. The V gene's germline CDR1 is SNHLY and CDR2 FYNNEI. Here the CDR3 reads CASSRDRNGETQYF. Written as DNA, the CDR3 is TGTGCCAGCAGCCGCGACAGAAATGGAGAGACCCAGTACTTC.

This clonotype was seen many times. The CDR3 reads CASSDRDRELETQYF. The CDR3 DNA reads TGTGCCAGCAGCGACCGGGACAGGGAATTGGAGACCCAGTACTTC. This chain joins TRBV2 and TRBJ2-5; 9 bases align to TRBD1. The germline V gene encodes CDR1 SNHLY and CDR2 FYNNEI. The J segment lost 5 bases and the V segment lost 6 bases, leaving 10 bases of the junction unmatched. The length of the CDR3 is 15 residues. Full variable domain (remainder filled in from reference TRBV2 and TRBJ2-5): EPEVTQTPSHQVTQMGQEVILRCVPISNHLYFYWYRQILGQKVEFLVSFYNNEISEKSEIFDDQFSVERPDGSNFTLKIRSTKLEDSAMYFCASSDRDRELETQYFGPGTRLLVL.

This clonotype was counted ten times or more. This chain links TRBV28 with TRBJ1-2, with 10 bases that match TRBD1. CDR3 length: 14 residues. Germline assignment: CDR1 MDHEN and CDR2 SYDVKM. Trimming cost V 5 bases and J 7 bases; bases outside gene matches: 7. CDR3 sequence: CASSRPGQGSGYTF. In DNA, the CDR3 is TGTGCCAGCAGTCGTCCGGGACAGGGGTCTGGCTACACCTTC.

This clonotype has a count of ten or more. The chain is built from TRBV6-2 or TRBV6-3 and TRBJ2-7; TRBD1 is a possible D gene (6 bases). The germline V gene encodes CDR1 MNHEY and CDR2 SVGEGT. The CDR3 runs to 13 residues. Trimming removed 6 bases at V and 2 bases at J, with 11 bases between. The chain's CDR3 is CASSPGDPYEQYF. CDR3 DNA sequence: TGTGCCAGCAGCCCAGGGGATCCCTACGAGCAGTACTTC.

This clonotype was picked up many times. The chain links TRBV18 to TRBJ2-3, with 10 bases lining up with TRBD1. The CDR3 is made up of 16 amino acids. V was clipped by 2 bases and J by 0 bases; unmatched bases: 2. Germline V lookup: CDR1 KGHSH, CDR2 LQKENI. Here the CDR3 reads CASSPDRGPSTDTQYF. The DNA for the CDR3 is TGTGCCAGCTCACCAGACAGGGGGCCTAGCACAGATACGCAGTATTTT.

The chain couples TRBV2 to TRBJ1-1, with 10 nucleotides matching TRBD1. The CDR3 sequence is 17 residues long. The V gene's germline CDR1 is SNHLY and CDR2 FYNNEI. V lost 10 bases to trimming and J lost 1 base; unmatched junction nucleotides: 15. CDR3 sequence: CATTPGQGVLPNTEAFF. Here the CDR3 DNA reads TGTGCCACTACCCCCGGACAGGGGGTTCTGCCGAACACTGAAGCTTTCTTT. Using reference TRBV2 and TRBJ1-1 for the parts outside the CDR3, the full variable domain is EPEVTQTPSHQVTQMGQEVILRCVPISNHLYFYWYRQILGQKVEFLVSFYNNEISEKSEIFDDQFSVERPDGSNFTLKIRSTKLEDSAMYFCATTPGQGVLPNTEAFFGQGTRLTVV.

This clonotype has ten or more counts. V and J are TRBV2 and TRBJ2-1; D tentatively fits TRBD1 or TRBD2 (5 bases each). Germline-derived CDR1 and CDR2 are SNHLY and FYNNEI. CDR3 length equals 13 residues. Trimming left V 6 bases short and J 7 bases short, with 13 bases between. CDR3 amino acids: CASRTGTTNEQFF. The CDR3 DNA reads TGTGCCAGCAGGACCGGGACCACTAATGAGCAGTTCTTC.

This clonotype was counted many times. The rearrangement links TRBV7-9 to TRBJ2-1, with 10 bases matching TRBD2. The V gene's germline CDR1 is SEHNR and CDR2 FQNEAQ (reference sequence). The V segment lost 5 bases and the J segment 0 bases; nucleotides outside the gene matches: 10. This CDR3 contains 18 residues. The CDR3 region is CASSPRGLAMSSYNEQFF. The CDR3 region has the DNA TGTGCCAGCAGCCCCAGGGGACTAGCGATGAGCTCCTACAATGAGCAGTTCTTC.

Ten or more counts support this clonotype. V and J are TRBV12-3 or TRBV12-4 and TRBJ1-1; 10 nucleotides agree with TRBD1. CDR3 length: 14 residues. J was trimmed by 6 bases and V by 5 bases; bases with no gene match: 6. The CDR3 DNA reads TGTGCCAGCAGTCCGGGACAGGGGTTCGCTGAAGCTTTCTTT. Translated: CASSPGQGFAEAFF.

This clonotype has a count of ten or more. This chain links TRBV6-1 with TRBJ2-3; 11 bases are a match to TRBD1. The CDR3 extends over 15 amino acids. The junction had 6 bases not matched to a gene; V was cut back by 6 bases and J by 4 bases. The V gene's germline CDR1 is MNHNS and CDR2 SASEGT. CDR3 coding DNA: TGTGCCAGCAGCCCCCCGGGACAGGGGGCAGATACGCAGTATTTT. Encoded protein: CASSPPGQGADTQYF.

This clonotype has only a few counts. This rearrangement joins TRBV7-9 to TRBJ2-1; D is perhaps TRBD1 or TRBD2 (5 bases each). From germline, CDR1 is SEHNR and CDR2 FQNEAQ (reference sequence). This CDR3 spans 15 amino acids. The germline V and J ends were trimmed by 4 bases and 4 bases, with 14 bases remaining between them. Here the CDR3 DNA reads TGTGCCAGCAGCTCGCCGGGACCGAGGTACAATGAGCAGTTCTTC. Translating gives CASSSPGPRYNEQFF.

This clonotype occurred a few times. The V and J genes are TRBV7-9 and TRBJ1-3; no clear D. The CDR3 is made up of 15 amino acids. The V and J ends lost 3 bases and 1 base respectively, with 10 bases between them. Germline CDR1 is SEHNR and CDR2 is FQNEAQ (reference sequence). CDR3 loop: CASSLDGRSGNTIYF. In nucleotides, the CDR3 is TGTGCCAGCAGCTTGGACGGGCGTTCTGGAAACACCATATATTTT. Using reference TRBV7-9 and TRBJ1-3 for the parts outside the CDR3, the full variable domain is DTGVSQNPRHKITKRGQNVTFRCDPISEHNRLYWYRQTLGQGPEFLTYFQNEAQLEKSRLLSDRFSAERPKGSFSTLEIQRTEQGDSAMYLCASSLDGRSGNTIYFGEGSWLTVV.

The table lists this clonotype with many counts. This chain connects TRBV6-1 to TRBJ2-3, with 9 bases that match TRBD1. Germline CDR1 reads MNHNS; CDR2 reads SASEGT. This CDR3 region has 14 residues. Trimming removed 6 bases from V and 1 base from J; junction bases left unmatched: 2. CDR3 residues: CASRRQGGTDTQYF. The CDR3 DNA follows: TGTGCCAGCAGGCGACAGGGGGGCACAGATACGCAGTATTTT.

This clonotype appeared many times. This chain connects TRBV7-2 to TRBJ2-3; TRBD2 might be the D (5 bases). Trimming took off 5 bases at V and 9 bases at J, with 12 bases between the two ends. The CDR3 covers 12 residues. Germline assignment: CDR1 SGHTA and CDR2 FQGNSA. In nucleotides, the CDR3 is TGTGCCAGCAGCCCGCTATGGGAGACGCAGTATTTT. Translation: CASSPLWETQYF. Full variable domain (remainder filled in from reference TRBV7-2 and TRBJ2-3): GAGVSQSPSNKVTEKGKDVELRCDPISGHTALYWYRQSLGQGLEFLIYFQGNSAPDKSGLPSDRFSAERTGGSVSTLTIQRTQQEDSAVYLCASSPLWETQYFGPGTRLTVL.

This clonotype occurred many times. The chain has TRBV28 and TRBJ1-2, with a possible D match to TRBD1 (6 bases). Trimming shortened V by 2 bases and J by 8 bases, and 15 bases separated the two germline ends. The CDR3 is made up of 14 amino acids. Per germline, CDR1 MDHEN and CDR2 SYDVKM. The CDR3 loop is CASSLLQGDGGYTF. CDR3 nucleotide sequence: TGTGCCAGCAGTTTACTACAGGGCGATGGGGGCTACACCTTC.

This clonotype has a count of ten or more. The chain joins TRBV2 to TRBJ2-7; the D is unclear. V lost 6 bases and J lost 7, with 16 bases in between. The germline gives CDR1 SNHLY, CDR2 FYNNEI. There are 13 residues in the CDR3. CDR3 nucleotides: TGTGCCAGCAGGCGTTCTACTACGACTGAGCAGTACTTC. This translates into CASRRSTTTEQYF.